These 8 T cell receptor beta chains share one sample of origin, sequenced in a study of response to subunit inactivated influenza vaccine. From the RT-PCR reads, TCRdb called clonotypes with MiXCR, one entry per CDR3 protein. Of roughly 700,000 distinct CDR3 sequences listed, approximately 13% are singletons. The sample was PBMCs from blood, taken 14 to 15 days before vaccination. Source of these receptors: a man aged 50-59 years who received an inactivated influenza vaccine.

CDR3 residues: CSASRGGGPEQYF. The DNA of the CDR3 is TGCAGTGCTAGTAGGGGCGGGGGGCCCGAGCAGTACTTC. This rearrangement joins TRBV20-1 to TRBJ2-7, with 8 bases aligning to TRBD2. Trimming removed 3 bases from V and 6 bases from J; junction bases left unmatched: 7. Looked up from germline, CDR1 is DFQATT and CDR2 is SNEGSKA (reference sequence). This CDR3 comprises 13 residues.

CDR3 bases: TGTGCCAGCAGCGGCCGAGCGGGAGGGCCTGATTGGACTGAGCAGTTCTTC. Its protein product is CASSGRAGGPDWTEQFF. J is TRBJ2-1 and V is TRBV25-1; 10 nucleotides match TRBD2. CDR1 and CDR2 (germline): MGHDK, SYGVNS. The CDR3 extends over 17 amino acids. Germline trimming cut 6 bases from V and 9 bases from J; bases unmatched to any gene: 17.

This clonotype has a handful of counts. The gene calls are TRBV5-1 and TRBJ2-3; 10 nucleotides line up with TRBD1. The CDR3 runs 15 residues. With V trimmed by 4 bases and J by 3 bases, 5 bases remained unmatched. Germline V gives CDR1 SGHRS, CDR2 YFSETQ. CDR3 DNA: TGCGCCAGCAGCCGCGGACAGGGGGTGACAGATACGCAGTATTTT. Translated, it gives CASSRGQGVTDTQYF.

The V and J genes are TRBV24-1 and TRBJ2-5; D may be TRBD1 (6 bases). V lost 4 bases and J 3 bases, leaving 14 bases between the germline ends. Germline-derived CDR1 and CDR2 are KGHDR and SFDVKD. This CDR3 comprises 15 residues. CDR3 DNA sequence: TGTGCCACCAGTGAATGGGACAATGCTAAAGAGACCCAGTACTTC. Protein product: CATSEWDNAKETQYF.

The chain uses TRBV20-1 and TRBJ2-3, with TRBD1 as a possible D gene (5 bases). The CDR3 spans 14 residues. V shed 0 bases and J shed 3 bases, with 10 bases lying between them. Germline assignment: CDR1 DFQATT and CDR2 SNEGSKA (reference sequence). CDR3 nucleotide sequence: TGCAGTGCTAGAGATCCAGGGATAACAGATACGCAGTATTTT. Translation gives CSARDPGITDTQYF.

This clonotype was detected ten times or more. This chain connects TRBV29-1 to TRBJ2-3; no definite D call. Trimming cost V 7 bases and J 1 base, with 12 bases left between them. This CDR3 is built from 13 residues. From germline, CDR1 is SQVTM and CDR2 ANQGSEA. CDR3 nucleotides: TGCAGCGCGACACCCGCGGGCACAGATACGCAGTATTTT. Translation gives CSATPAGTDTQYF.

This clonotype was seen a few times. This chain uses TRBV12-3 or TRBV12-4 with TRBJ2-3, with a tentative D call TRBD1 (6 bases). Trimming removed 3 bases at V and 2 bases at J, with 15 bases between. There are 16 residues in the CDR3. CDR3 sequence: CASSFRQDLFTDTQYF. As DNA, the CDR3 is TGTGCCAGCAGTTTTCGACAGGACTTATTCACAGATACGCAGTATTTT.

The sample holds a few counts of this clonotype. The chain has TRBV25-1 and TRBJ2-1; D is perhaps TRBD1 (6 bases). CDR1 and CDR2 from the germline V gene are MGHDK and SYGVNS. The CDR3 covers 16 residues. Trimming cost V 7 bases and J 8 bases, with 24 bases left between them. The CDR3 reads CASIPWALEPGDEQFF. The CDR3 bases are TGTGCCAGCATTCCGTGGGCACTAGAACCAGGGGATGAGCAGTTCTTC.